This T cell receptor (beta chain) was recorded in a study of blood T cell repertoires in COVID-19. J gave up 4 bases and V 7 bases, and 7 bases lay outside the gene matches. This CDR3 spans 15 amino acids. Germline V gene data show CDR1 as SNHLY and CDR2 as FYNNEI. TCRdb's copy holds only in-frame clones and misses some; the assay was immunoSEQ multiplex PCR. The sample has just over 300,000 clones; roughly 90% are singletons. This clonotype was sampled from a man aged 18 to 29 with active or convalescent COVID-19. V gene TRBV2 combines with J gene TRBJ2-1, with 10 bases fitting TRBD2. The sequenced sample was peripheral blood. CDR3 loop: CASTRTSGQYNEQFF. The DNA for the CDR3 is TGTGCCAGCACCCGGACTAGCGGTCAATACAATGAGCAGTTCTTC.